These 18 T cell receptor beta chains originate from one sample sequenced in a study of blood T cell repertoires in COVID-19. TCRdb's table, derived via immunoSEQ multiplex PCR, lists solely in-frame clones and lacks some. The repertoire holds 90,000 to 120,000 clones, with approximately 62% as singletons. The specimen was peripheral blood. The receptor set was obtained from an elderly man with acute or convalescent COVID-19.

This clone has just one count. The rearrangement uses TRBV20-1 and TRBJ2-1, with 7 nucleotides matching TRBD2. This CDR3 has 11 residues. The germline V gene has CDR1 DFQATT and CDR2 SNEGSKA (reference sequence). CDR3 nucleotide sequence: TGCATGGTCCTAGCGGACAATGAGCAGTTCTTC. It yields the protein CMVLADNEQFF.

CDR3 amino acids: CASSYGTGTILLSEQYF. CDR3 sequence (DNA): TGTGCCAGCAGTTACGGGACCGGGACTATCCTTCTCTCTGAGCAGTACTTC. This chain uses TRBV6-2 or TRBV6-3 with TRBJ2-7; 7 bases are shared with TRBD2. The V gene's germline CDR1 is MNHEY and CDR2 SVGEGT. This CDR3 contains 17 residues. The V segment lost 2 bases and the J segment 7 bases; nucleotides outside the gene matches: 17.

This chain uses TRBV5-6 with TRBJ2-2; D may be TRBD2 (5 bases). Trimming took 4 bases from V and 7 from J, leaving 23 bases between them. Per the germline V gene, CDR1 is SGHDT and CDR2 is YYEEEE. The CDR3 spans 17 residues. Here the CDR3 reads CASSPARAAYRGGELFF. The DNA for the CDR3 is TGTGCCAGCAGCCCAGCGCGGGCGGCCTACCGAGGCGGGGAGCTGTTTTTT. Full variable domain (missing parts from reference TRBV5-6 and TRBJ2-2): DAGVTQSPTHLIKTRGQQVTLRCSPKSGHDTVSWYQQALGQGPQFIFQYYEEEERQRGNFPDRFSGHQFPNYSSELNVNALLLGDSALYLCASSPARAAYRGGELFFGEGSRLTVL.

The rearrangement joins TRBV15 to TRBJ2-7; D possibly corresponds to TRBD2 (6 bases). Germline CDR1 reads LNHNV; CDR2 reads YYDKDF (reference sequence). Between the trimmed V and J ends, which lost 0 bases and 2 bases, there was a span of 14 bases. This CDR3 has 16 amino acids. In nucleotides, the CDR3 is TGTGCCACCAGCAGAGAAGAGGGGACTGACGCCTACGAGCAGTACTTC. It is translated as CATSREEGTDAYEQYF.

The CDR3 protein is CSVWGGEETQYF. The CDR3 nucleotides read TGCAGCGTCTGGGGGGGGGAAGAGACCCAGTACTTC. The gene calls are TRBV29-1 and TRBJ2-5; 7 bases are a match to TRBD2. The germline V gene encodes CDR1 SQVTM and CDR2 ANQGSEA. Germline trimming cut 6 bases from V and 3 bases from J; bases unmatched to any gene: 4. The CDR3 covers 12 residues.

The gene calls are TRBV28 and TRBJ1-4; 9 nucleotides line up with TRBD1. Unmatched junction bases numbered 5, after V lost 5 bases and J lost 7 bases. This CDR3 has 14 residues. Germline lookup yields CDR1 MDHEN and CDR2 SYDVKM. This chain's CDR3 is CASSTPDRGEKLFF. The CDR3 DNA follows: TGTGCCAGCAGTACCCCGGACAGGGGTGAAAAACTGTTTTTT. Combining the CDR3 with reference TRBV28 and TRBJ1-4 gives the whole variable domain DVKVTQSSRYLVKRTGEKVFLECVQDMDHENMFWYRQDPGLGLRLIYFSYDVKMKEKGDIPEGYSVSREKKERFSLILESASTNQTSMYLCASSTPDRGEKLFFGSGTQLSVL.

The V and J genes are TRBV18 and TRBJ2-5; 7 nucleotides align to TRBD1. Per the germline V gene, CDR1 is KGHSH and CDR2 is LQKENI. V dropped 9 bases and J dropped 2; count of bases not matched to a gene: 6. This CDR3 spans 13 amino acids. The DNA for the CDR3 is TGTGCCAGTAACCGGGACAGACAAGAGACCCAGTACTTC. Its translation is CASNRDRQETQYF. Together with reference TRBV18 and TRBJ2-5, the CDR3 gives the full variable domain: NAGVMQNPRHLVRRRGQEARLRCSPMKGHSHVYWYRQLPEEGLKFMVYLQKENIIDESGMPKERFSAEFPKEGPSILRIQQVVRGDSAAYFCASNRDRQETQYFGPGTRLLVL.

This chain links TRBV19 with TRBJ1-1; D remains ambiguous. The CDR3 loop spans 13 amino acids. Germline V CDR1 and CDR2: LNHDA, SQIVND (reference sequence). V was pared by 3 bases and J by 1 base, with 6 bases between. The CDR3, as DNA: TGTGCCAGTAGTATCTCTCGGAACACTGAAGCTTTCTTT. Translating it yields CASSISRNTEAFF. Full variable domain (remainder filled in from reference TRBV19 and TRBJ1-1): DGGITQSPKYLFRKEGQNVTLSCEQNLNHDAMYWYRQDPGQGLRLIYYSQIVNDFQKGDIAEGYSVSREKKESFPLTVTSAQKNPTAFYLCASSISRNTEAFFGQGTRLTVV.

This chain links TRBV5-4 with TRBJ1-2, with 7 bases identical to TRBD1. The CDR3 spans 13 residues. With V trimmed by 2 bases and J by 8 bases, 6 bases remained unmatched. Germline V gene sequence: CDR1 SGHNT, CDR2 YYREEE (reference sequence). CDR3 DNA sequence: TGTGCCAGCAGCTTCATGGCAGGGGGAGGCTACACCTTC. This translates into CASSFMAGGGYTF.

This clone was observed a handful of times. The CDR3 loop reads CASSLYSWTGLNTGELFF. In DNA form, the CDR3 reads TGTGCCAGCAGTTTATACTCCTGGACAGGGCTGAACACCGGGGAGCTGTTTTTT. The J gene is TRBJ2-2, the V gene TRBV28; 8 bases line up with TRBD1. Germline values: CDR1 MDHEN, CDR2 SYDVKM. V lost 1 base to trimming and J lost 1 base; unmatched junction nucleotides: 8. The CDR3 is made up of 18 amino acids.

A single count supports this clone. The junction does not match germline at one end; this may be a read error. The rearrangement uses TRBV11-3 and TRBJ2-5, with 8 bases lining up with TRBD1. Germline V lookup: CDR1 SGHNT, CDR2 YENEEA. The CDR3 consists of 13 residues. CDR3 in DNA: TGTGCCAGCAGCCCCAGGGGGCAAGGGACCCAGTACTTC. Translating it yields CASSPRGQGTQYF.

The chain carries TRBV19 and TRBJ1-2, with 10 bases that match TRBD1. Looked up from germline, CDR1 is LNHDA and CDR2 is SQIVND (reference sequence). This CDR3 spans 14 amino acids. With V trimmed by 6 bases and J by 2 bases, 3 bases remained unmatched. The CDR3 is CASRRDRGNYGYTF. The CDR3 DNA follows: TGTGCCAGTAGGCGGGACAGGGGAAACTATGGCTACACCTTC.

J is TRBJ2-2 and V is TRBV7-3; TRBD2 agrees at 8 bases. There are 15 residues in the CDR3. Germline-derived CDR1 and CDR2 are SGHTA and FQGTGA. V lost 5 bases to trimming and J lost 5 bases; unmatched junction nucleotides: 7. The DNA of the CDR3 is TGTGCCAGCAGCCCCCGGGGGGGCCGGACCGGGGAGCTGTTTTTT. As protein: CASSPRGGRTGELFF.

This clone was seen many times. Other DNA sequences of this sample code for an identical CDR3. CDR3 residues: CASSPGTDTQYF. The CDR3 DNA follows: TGCGCCAGCAGCCCAGGAACGGATACGCAGTATTTT. This chain connects TRBV5-1 to TRBJ2-3; D call uncertain. Trimming removed 4 bases from V and 6 bases from J, with 9 bases in between. The CDR3 covers 12 residues. The germline CDR1 and CDR2 sequences are SGHRS and YFSETQ.

This clone appeared a few times. The chain employs TRBV7-8 and TRBJ2-5; possible D gene TRBD2, 5 bases. This CDR3 is built from 13 residues. Trimming pared 1 base from V and 5 bases from J, leaving 8 bases between. Germline V lookup: CDR1 SGHVS, CDR2 FQNEAQ. CDR3 sequence reads: CASSLGGRETQYF. As DNA, the CDR3 is TGTGCCAGCAGCTTAGGCGGGCGGGAGACCCAGTACTTC.

The chain carries TRBV9 and TRBJ2-3, with D perhaps TRBD1 (6 bases). The CDR3 spans 16 residues. Looked up from germline, CDR1 is SGDLS and CDR2 is YYNGEE. V was trimmed by 4 bases and J by 5 bases, leaving 20 bases between them. CDR3 loop: CASSPGDNPLGDTQYF. For the CDR3, the DNA is TGTGCCAGCAGCCCTGGGGACAACCCTTTAGGAGATACGCAGTATTTT.

This clone came up a few times. The genes are TRBV6-5 and TRBJ2-1, with 8 positions matching TRBD1. CDR1 and CDR2 from the germline V gene are MNHEY and SVGAGI. Trimming cost V 5 bases and J 7 bases; bases outside gene matches: 7. The CDR3 spans 14 residues. The CDR3 DNA sequence: TGTGCCAGCAGTCGACAGGGGATCGGGAATGAGCAGTTCTTC. Its translation: CASSRQGIGNEQFF.

The chain is built from TRBV3-1 (or the pseudogene TRBV3-2) and TRBJ2-7; D unresolved. The CDR3 has 16 residues. Germline assignment: CDR1 LGHDT and CDR2 YNNKEL (reference sequence). Trimming removed 1 base from V and 2 bases from J, with 15 bases in between. The CDR3 nucleotides read TGTGCCAGCAGCCAAGTGTCGCGGCCAAGGCCCTACGAGCAGTACTTC. Its translation is CASSQVSRPRPYEQYF.